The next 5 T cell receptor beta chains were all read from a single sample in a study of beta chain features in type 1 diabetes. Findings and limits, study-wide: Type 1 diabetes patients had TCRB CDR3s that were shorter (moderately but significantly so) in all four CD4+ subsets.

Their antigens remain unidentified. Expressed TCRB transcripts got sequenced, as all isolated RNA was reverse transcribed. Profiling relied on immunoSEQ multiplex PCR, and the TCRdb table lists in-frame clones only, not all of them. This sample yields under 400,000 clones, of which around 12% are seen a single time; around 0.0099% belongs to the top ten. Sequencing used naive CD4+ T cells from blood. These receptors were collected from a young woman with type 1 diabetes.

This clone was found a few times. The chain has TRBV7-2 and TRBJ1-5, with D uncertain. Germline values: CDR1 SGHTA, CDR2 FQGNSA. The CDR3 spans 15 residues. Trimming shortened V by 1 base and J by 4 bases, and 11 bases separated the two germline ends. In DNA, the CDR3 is TGTGCCAGCAGCTTAGGCGGGGTTGGGAATCAGCCCCAGCATTTT. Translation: CASSLGGVGNQPQHF.

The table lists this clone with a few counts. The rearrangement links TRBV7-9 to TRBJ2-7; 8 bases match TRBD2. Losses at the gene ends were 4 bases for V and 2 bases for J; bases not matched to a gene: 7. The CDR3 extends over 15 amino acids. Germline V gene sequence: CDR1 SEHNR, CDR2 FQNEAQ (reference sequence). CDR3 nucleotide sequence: TGTGCCAGCAGCTCCCCCACGGGAGGGCCCTACGAGCAGTACTTC. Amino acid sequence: CASSSPTGGPYEQYF.

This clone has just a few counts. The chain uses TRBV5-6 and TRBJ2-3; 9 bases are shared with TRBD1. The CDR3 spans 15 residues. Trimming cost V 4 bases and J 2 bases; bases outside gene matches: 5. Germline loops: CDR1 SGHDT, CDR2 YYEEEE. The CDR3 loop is CASSRRDRDTDTQYF. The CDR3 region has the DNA TGTGCCAGCAGCCGGAGGGACAGGGACACAGATACGCAGTATTTT. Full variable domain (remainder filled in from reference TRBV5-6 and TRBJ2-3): DAGVTQSPTHLIKTRGQQVTLRCSPKSGHDTVSWYQQALGQGPQFIFQYYEEEERQRGNFPDRFSGHQFPNYSSELNVNALLLGDSALYLCASSRRDRDTDTQYFGPGTRLTVL.

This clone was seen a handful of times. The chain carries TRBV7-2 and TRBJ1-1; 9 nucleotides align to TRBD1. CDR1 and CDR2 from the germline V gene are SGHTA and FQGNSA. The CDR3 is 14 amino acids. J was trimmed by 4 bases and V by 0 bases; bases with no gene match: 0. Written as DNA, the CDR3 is TGTGCCAGCAGCTTAGCGGGACAGGGCACTGAAGCTTTCTTT. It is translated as CASSLAGQGTEAFF.

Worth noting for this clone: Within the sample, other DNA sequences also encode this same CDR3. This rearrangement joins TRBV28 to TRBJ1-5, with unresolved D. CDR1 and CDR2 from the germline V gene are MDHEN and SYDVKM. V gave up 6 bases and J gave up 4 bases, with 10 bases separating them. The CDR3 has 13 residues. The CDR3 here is CASSRGLNQPQHF. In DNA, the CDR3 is TGTGCCAGCAGCAGAGGTTTAAATCAGCCCCAGCATTTT.